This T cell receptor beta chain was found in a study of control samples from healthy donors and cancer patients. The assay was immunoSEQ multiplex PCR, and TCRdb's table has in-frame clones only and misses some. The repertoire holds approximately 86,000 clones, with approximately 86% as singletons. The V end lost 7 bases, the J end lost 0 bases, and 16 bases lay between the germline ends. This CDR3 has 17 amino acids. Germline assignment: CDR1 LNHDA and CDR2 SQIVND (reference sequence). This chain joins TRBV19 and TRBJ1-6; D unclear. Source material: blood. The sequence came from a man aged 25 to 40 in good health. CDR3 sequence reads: CASTFRVGSSYNSPLHF. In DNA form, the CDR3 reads TGTGCCAGTACTTTCCGGGTAGGGAGCTCCTATAATTCACCCCTCCACTTT.